Shown below are 4 T cell receptor beta chains from a single sample sequenced in a study of blood T cell repertoires in COVID-19. Generated by immunoSEQ multiplex PCR, the TCRdb table keeps only in-frame clones and is missing some. Of over 50,000 clones in the sample, about 90% were seen once. Specimen: peripheral blood. Source of these receptors: a woman aged 55 to 70 with active or convalescent COVID-19.

The V and J genes are TRBV10-3 and TRBJ1-1; the D gene is possibly TRBD1 (6 bases). This CDR3 is 12 amino acids long. V was pared by 4 bases and J by 7 bases, with 10 bases between. Germline-derived CDR1 and CDR2 are ENHRY and SYGVKD. The CDR3 reads CAISVRTDEAFF. The CDR3 DNA reads TGTGCCATCAGTGTGCGGACAGATGAAGCTTTCTTT.

The sample holds a few counts of this clone. This chain connects TRBV5-1 to TRBJ1-2; possible D gene TRBD1, 5 bases. Germline-derived CDR1 and CDR2 are SGHRS and YFSETQ. The CDR3 length is 13 residues. Deletions cut 2 bases from V and 6 bases from J, with 11 bases between. CDR3 sequence (DNA): TGCGCCAGCAGCTTCGGGGGATCGGATGGCTACACCTTC. It encodes CASSFGGSDGYTF.

The rearrangement uses TRBV7-9 and TRBJ2-7; 7 positions match TRBD1. From germline, CDR1 is SEHNR and CDR2 FQNEAQ (reference sequence). After removal of 0 bases from V and 2 bases from J, the junction contained 7 bases not matched to a gene. This CDR3 has 16 amino acids. The CDR3 DNA reads as TGTGCCAGCAGCTTAGCGCAGGGACAGCGAGCCTACGAGCAGTACTTC. As protein: CASSLAQGQRAYEQYF.

The gene calls are TRBV10-3 and TRBJ2-1; TRBD2 might be the D (7 bases). This CDR3 comprises 16 residues. Germline-derived CDR1 and CDR2 are ENHRY and SYGVKD. V gave up 0 bases and J gave up 2 bases, with 11 bases separating them. CDR3 protein: CAISESGGRTYNEQFF. In nucleotides, the CDR3 is TGTGCCATCAGTGAGTCCGGGGGGCGGACCTACAATGAGCAGTTCTTC.